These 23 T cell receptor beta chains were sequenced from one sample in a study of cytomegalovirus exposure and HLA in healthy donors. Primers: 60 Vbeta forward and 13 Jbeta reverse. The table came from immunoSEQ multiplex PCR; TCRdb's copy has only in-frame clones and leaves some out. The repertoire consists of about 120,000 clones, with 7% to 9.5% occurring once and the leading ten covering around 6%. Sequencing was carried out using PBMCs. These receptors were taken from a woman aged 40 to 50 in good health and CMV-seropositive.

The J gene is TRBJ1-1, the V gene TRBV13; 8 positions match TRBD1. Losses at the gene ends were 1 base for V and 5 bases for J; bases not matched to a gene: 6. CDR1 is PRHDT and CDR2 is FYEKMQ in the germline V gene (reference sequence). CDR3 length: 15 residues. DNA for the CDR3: TGTGCCAGCAGCTTAGACAGGACAGGGAAAACTGAAGCTTTCTTT. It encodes CASSLDRTGKTEAFF.

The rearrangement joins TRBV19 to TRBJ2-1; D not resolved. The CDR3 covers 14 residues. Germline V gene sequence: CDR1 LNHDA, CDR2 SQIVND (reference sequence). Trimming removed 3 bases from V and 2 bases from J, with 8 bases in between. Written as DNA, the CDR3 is TGTGCCAGTAGTATGGTGGCTCCCTACAATGAGCAGTTCTTC. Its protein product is CASSMVAPYNEQFF.

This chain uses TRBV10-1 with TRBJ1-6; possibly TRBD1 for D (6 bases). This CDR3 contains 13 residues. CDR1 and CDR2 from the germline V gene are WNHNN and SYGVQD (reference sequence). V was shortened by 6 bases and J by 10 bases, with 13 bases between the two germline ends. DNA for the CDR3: TGCGCCAGCAGGAACAGGGTAGCATCACCCCTCCACTTT. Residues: CASRNRVASPLHF.

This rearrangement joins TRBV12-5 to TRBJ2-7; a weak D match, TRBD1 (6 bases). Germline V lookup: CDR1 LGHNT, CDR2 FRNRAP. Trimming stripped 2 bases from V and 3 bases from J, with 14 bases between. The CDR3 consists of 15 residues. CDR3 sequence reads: CASGLPRDNFYEQYF. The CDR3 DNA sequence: TGTGCTAGTGGTTTGCCCCGGGACAACTTCTACGAGCAGTACTTC. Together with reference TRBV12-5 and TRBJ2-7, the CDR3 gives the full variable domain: DARVTQTPRHKVTEMGQEVTMRCQPILGHNTVFWYRQTMMQGLELLAYFRNRAPLDDSGMPKDRFSAEMPDATLATLKIQPSEPRDSAVYFCASGLPRDNFYEQYFGPGTRLTVT.

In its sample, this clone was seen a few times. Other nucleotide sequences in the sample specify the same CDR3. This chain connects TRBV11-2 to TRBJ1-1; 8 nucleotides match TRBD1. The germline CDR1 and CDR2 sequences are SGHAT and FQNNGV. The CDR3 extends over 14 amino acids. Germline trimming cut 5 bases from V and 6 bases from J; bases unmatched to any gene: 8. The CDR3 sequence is CASSRPQGDPEAFF. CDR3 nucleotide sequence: TGTGCCAGCAGCCGACCACAGGGGGACCCTGAAGCTTTCTTT.

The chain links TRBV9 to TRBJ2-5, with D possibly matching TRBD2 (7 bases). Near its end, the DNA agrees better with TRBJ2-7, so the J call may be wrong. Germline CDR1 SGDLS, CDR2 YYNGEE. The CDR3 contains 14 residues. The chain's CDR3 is CASSVEGGGYEQYF. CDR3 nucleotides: TGTGCCAGCAGCGTAGAGGGGGGGGGATACGAGCAGTACTTC.

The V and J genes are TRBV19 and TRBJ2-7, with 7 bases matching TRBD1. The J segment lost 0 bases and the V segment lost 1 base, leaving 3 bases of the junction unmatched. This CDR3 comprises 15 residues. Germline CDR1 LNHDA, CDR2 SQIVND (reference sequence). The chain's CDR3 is CASSIAGGVSYEQYF. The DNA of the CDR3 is TGTGCCAGTAGTATAGCAGGGGGTGTCTCCTACGAGCAGTACTTC.

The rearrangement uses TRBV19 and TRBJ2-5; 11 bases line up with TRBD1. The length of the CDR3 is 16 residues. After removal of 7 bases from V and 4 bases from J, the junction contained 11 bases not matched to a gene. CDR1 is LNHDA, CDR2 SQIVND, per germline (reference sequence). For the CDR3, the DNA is TGTGCCAGTAACAACCCGGGACAGGGGGGTAGAGAGACCCAGTACTTC. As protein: CASNNPGQGGRETQYF.

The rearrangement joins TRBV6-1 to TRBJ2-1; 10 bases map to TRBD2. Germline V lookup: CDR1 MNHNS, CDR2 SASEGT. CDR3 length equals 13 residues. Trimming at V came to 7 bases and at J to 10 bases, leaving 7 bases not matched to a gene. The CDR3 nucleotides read TGTGCCAGCACCCAGCGGGGGGGAAGGGAGCAGTTCTTC. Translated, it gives CASTQRGGREQFF.

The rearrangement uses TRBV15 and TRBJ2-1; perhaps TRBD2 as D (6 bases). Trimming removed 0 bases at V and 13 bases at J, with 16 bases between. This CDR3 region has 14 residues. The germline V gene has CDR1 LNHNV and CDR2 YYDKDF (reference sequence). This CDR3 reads CATSRDRDSSGQFF. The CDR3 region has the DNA TGTGCCACCAGCAGAGATCGGGACTCGTCTGGTCAGTTCTTC.

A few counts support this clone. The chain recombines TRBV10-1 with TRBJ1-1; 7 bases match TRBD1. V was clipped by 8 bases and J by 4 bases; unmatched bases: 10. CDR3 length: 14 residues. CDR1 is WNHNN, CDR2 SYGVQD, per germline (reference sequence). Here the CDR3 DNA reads TGCGCCAGCGCGTTTCGACAGGGTACCACTGAAGCTTTCTTT. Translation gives CASAFRQGTTEAFF.

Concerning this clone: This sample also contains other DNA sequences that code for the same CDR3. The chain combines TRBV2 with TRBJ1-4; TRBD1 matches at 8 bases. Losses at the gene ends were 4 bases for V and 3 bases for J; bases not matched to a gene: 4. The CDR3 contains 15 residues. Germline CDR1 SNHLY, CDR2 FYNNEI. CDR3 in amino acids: CASSGQGQANEKLFF. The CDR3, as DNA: TGTGCCAGCAGTGGACAGGGGCAGGCTAATGAAAAACTGTTTTTT.

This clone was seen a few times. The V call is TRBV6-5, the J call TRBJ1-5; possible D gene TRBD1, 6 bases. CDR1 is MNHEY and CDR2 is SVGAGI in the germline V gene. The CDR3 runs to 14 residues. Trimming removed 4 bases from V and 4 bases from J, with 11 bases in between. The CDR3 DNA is TGTGCCAGCAGTTTATACAGGGTAAATCAGCCCCAGCATTTT. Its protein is CASSLYRVNQPQHF.

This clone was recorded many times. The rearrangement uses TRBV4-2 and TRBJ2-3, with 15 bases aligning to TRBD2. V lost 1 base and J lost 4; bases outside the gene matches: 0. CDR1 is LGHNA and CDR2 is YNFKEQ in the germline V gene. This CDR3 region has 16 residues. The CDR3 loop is CASSQGTSGGADTQYF. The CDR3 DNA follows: TGTGCCAGCAGCCAAGGGACTAGCGGGGGGGCAGATACGCAGTATTTT.

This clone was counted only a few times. The CDR3 DNA is TGTGCCAGCAGCGTAGGGGCGGGGGCCAACCCAAGCACAGATACGCAGTATTTT. Translation: CASSVGAGANPSTDTQYF. V gene TRBV9 combines with J gene TRBJ2-3; TRBD2 is a possible D gene (7 bases). The CDR3 totals 18 residues. V lost 0 bases and J lost 0, with 17 bases in between. In germline, CDR1 is SGDLS, CDR2 YYNGEE.

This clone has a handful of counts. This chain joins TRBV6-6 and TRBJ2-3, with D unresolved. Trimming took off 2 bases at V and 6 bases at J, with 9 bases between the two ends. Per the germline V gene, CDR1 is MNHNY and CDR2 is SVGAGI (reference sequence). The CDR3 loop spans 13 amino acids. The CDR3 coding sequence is TGTGCCAGCAGTTACGACTTGGCGGATACGCAGTATTTT. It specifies CASSYDLADTQYF.

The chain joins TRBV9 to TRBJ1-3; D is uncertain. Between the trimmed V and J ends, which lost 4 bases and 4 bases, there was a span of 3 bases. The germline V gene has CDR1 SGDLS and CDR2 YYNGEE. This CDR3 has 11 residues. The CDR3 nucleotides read TGTGCCAGCAGCCCGGGAAACACCATATATTTT. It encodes CASSPGNTIYF.

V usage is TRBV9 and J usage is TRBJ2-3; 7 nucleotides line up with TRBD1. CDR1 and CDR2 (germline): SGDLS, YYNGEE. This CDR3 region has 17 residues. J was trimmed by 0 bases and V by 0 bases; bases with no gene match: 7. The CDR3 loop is CASSVGARGFSTDTQYF. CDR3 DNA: TGTGCCAGCAGCGTAGGCGCCAGGGGGTTCAGCACAGATACGCAGTATTTT.

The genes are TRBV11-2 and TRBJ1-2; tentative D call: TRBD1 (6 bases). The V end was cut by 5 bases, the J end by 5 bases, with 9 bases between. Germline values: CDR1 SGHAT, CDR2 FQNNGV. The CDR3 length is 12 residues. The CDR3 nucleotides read TGTGCCAGCAGCCGAGGGGGTTATGGCTACACCTTC. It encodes CASSRGGYGYTF.

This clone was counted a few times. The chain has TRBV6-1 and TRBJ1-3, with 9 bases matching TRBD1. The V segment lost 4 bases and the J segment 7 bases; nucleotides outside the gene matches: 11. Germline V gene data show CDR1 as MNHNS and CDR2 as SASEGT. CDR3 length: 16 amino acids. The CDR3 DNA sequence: TGTGCCAGCAGTGGGATGCGGGACAGGGAAGGGAACACCATATATTTT. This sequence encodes CASSGMRDREGNTIYF.

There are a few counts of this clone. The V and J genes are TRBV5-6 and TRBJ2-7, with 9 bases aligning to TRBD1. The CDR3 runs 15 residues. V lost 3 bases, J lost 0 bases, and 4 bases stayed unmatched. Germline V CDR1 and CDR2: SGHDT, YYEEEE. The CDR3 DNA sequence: TGTGCCAGCAGCTCAGGGACAGGGAGCTCCTACGAGCAGTACTTC. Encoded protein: CASSSGTGSSYEQYF.

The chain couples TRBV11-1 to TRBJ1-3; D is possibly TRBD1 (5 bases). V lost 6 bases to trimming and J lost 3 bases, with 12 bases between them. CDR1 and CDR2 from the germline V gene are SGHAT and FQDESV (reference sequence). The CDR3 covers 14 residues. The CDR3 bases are TGTGCCAGCAGTAGCAGGGCGGATGGAAACACCATATATTTT. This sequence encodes CASSSRADGNTIYF.

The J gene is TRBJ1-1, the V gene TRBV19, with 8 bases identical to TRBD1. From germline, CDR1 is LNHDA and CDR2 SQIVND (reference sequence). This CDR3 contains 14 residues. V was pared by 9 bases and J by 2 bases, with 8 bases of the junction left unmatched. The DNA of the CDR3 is TGTGCCAGCGGCAGGACAGGGTCCAACACTGAAGCTTTCTTT. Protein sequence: CASGRTGSNTEAFF.